The 18 T cell receptor beta chains in this list originate from one sample, sequenced in a study of cytomegalovirus exposure and HLA in healthy donors. This PCR relied on a set of 60 Vbeta primers and 13 Jbeta primers. Libraries were prepared by immunoSEQ multiplex PCR; TCRdb keeps only in-frame clonotypes and omits some of them. The sample shows 130,000 to 150,000 clones, about 74% of them seen only once. Sequencing used PBMCs. The receptors stem from a woman between 40 and 50 years old in good health and CMV-seronegative.

This clone was observed once. The genes are TRBV6-1 and TRBJ1-5; D unclear. The CDR3 runs to 11 residues. CDR1 is MNHNS and CDR2 is SASEGT in the germline V gene. Trimming pared 5 bases from V and 9 bases from J, leaving 8 bases between. CDR3 DNA sequence: TGTGCCAGCAGTTACGAGGGGCCCCAGCATTTT. Translation: CASSYEGPQHF.

The V call is TRBV13, the J call TRBJ2-3; TRBD1 is a possible D gene (6 bases). The V end lost 0 bases, the J end lost 0 bases, and 10 bases lay between the germline ends. This CDR3 region has 16 residues. Germline CDR1 PRHDT, CDR2 FYEKMQ (reference sequence). For the CDR3, the DNA is TGTGCCAGCAGCTTAGGAGGGGGTACTAGCACAGATACGCAGTATTTT. Protein: CASSLGGGTSTDTQYF.

The chain combines TRBV9 with TRBJ2-3, with 8 bases that match TRBD2. This CDR3 comprises 15 residues. V was pared by 4 bases and J by 4 bases, with 8 bases of the junction left unmatched. Germline-derived CDR1 and CDR2 are SGDLS and YYNGEE. The CDR3 loop is CASSPRGGGADTQYF. The DNA of the CDR3 is TGTGCCAGCAGCCCTCGGGGGGGCGGGGCAGATACGCAGTATTTT.

This clone was observed many times. The CDR3 nucleotides are TGTGCCAGCAGTTTTCAGGGGTCTAACTATGGCTACACCTTC. Protein: CASSFQGSNYGYTF. This chain uses TRBV28 with TRBJ1-2, with D possibly matching TRBD1 (6 bases). Germline assignment: CDR1 MDHEN and CDR2 SYDVKM. Between the trimmed V and J ends, which lost 3 bases and 0 bases, there was a span of 8 bases. The CDR3 consists of 14 residues.

The gene calls are TRBV5-6 and TRBJ1-3; possible D gene TRBD1, 6 bases. There are 14 residues in the CDR3. The V end was cut by 2 bases, the J end by 1 base, with 7 bases between. Germline assignment: CDR1 SGHDT and CDR2 YYEEEE. The CDR3 region has the DNA TGTGCCAGCAGCTTACAGGGATCTGGAAACACCATATATTTT. It encodes CASSLQGSGNTIYF. Using reference TRBV5-6 and TRBJ1-3 for the parts outside the CDR3, the full variable domain is DAGVTQSPTHLIKTRGQQVTLRCSPKSGHDTVSWYQQALGQGPQFIFQYYEEEERQRGNFPDRFSGHQFPNYSSELNVNALLLGDSALYLCASSLQGSGNTIYFGEGSWLTVV.

The genes are TRBV10-2 and TRBJ1-5, with 9 bases that match TRBD1. There are 16 residues in the CDR3. With V trimmed by 10 bases and J by 6 bases, 16 bases remained unmatched. Germline lookup yields CDR1 WSHSY and CDR2 SAAADI. The CDR3 spells CATTGWEQGAFQPQHF. For the CDR3, the DNA is TGCGCCACAACGGGGTGGGAACAGGGGGCTTTTCAGCCCCAGCATTTT.

The chain is built from TRBV6-5 and TRBJ2-7; D is uncertain. The V end was cut by 0 bases, the J end by 4 bases, with 7 bases between. The germline gives CDR1 MNHEY, CDR2 SVGAGI. The CDR3 is 13 residues long. CDR3 sequence (DNA): TGTGCCAGCAGTTACTCGACTTCTTACGAGCAGTACTTC. It specifies CASSYSTSYEQYF.

This clone occurred once. CDR3 sequence: CASRGQGYYEQYF. CDR3 sequence (DNA): TGTGCCAGCAGGGGACAGGGGTATTACGAGCAGTACTTC. This chain uses TRBV28 with TRBJ2-7; the match to TRBD1 covers 10 bases. CDR1 MDHEN and CDR2 SYDVKM come from the germline V gene. The CDR3 is 13 amino acids. With V trimmed by 6 bases and J by 4 bases, 3 bases remained unmatched.

The chain couples TRBV6-1 to TRBJ1-1, with TRBD1 identical over 7 bases. The J segment lost 0 bases and the V segment lost 6 bases, leaving 4 bases of the junction unmatched. In germline, CDR1 is MNHNS, CDR2 SASEGT. The CDR3 runs to 14 residues. CDR3 nucleotide sequence: TGTGCCAGCAGGGGACAGCCGATGAACACTGAAGCTTTCTTT. Protein product: CASRGQPMNTEAFF.

The V and J genes are TRBV11-3 and TRBJ2-3; the match to TRBD2 covers 7 bases. Trimming took 5 bases from V and 14 from J; bases not matched to a gene: 16. The germline gives CDR1 SGHNT, CDR2 YENEEA. This CDR3 comprises 14 residues. CDR3 DNA sequence: TGTGCCAGCAGCGCTACCCCCGGGGAGGGGCCGAGGTATTTT. Its protein is CASSATPGEGPRYF.

The rearrangement uses TRBV5-1 and TRBJ2-1; TRBD1 might be the D (5 bases). Germline V lookup: CDR1 SGHRS, CDR2 YFSETQ. V was pared by 4 bases and J by 9 bases, with 14 bases between. The CDR3 sequence is 13 residues long. The CDR3 region is CASSPRQYGEQFF. CDR3 coding DNA: TGCGCCAGCAGCCCCCGACAGTACGGTGAGCAGTTCTTC.

J is TRBJ2-6 and V is TRBV14; possible D gene TRBD1, 6 bases. The ends were cut back, 4 bases at V and 1 base at J, with 8 bases in the middle. There are 15 residues in the CDR3. CDR1 is SGHDN, CDR2 FVKESK, per germline. In nucleotides, the CDR3 is TGTGCCAGCAGCCGCCAGGGGTCTGGGGCCAACGTCCTGACTTTC. It codes for CASSRQGSGANVLTF. Filled out from reference TRBV14 and TRBJ2-6, the complete variable domain reads EAGVTQFPSHSVIEKGQTVTLRCDPISGHDNLYWYRRVMGKEIKFLLHFVKESKQDESGMPNNRFLAERTGGTYSTLKVQPAELEDSGVYFCASSRQGSGANVLTFGAGSRLTVL.

This clone showed up just once. The chain couples TRBV5-5 to TRBJ1-1; 10 bases are a match to TRBD1. This CDR3 contains 14 residues. Germline loops: CDR1 SGHKS, CDR2 YYEKEE (reference sequence). Trimming at V came to 4 bases and at J to 6 bases, leaving 6 bases not matched to a gene. CDR3 sequence: CASSRGQGGPEAFF. The CDR3 DNA is TGTGCCAGCAGCCGAGGACAGGGGGGGCCTGAAGCTTTCTTT.

The sample holds many counts of this clone. V usage is TRBV6-1 and J usage is TRBJ2-7, with TRBD1 as a possible D gene (5 bases). The CDR3 covers 14 residues. The germline CDR1 and CDR2 sequences are MNHNS and SASEGT. Trimming removed 2 bases at V and 4 bases at J, with 12 bases between. The CDR3 loop reads CASSEWMGLYEQYF. The CDR3 nucleotides are TGTGCCAGCAGTGAATGGATGGGGCTGTACGAGCAGTACTTC.

This clone was seen a few times. CDR3 nucleotides: TGCGCCAGCAGCCACGGACAGAGTAACACTGAAGCTTTCTTT. Encoded protein: CASSHGQSNTEAFF. The rearrangement uses TRBV5-1 and TRBJ1-1; a possible D gene is TRBD1 (6 bases). V lost 4 bases and J lost 2, with 12 bases in between. The germline V gene has CDR1 SGHRS and CDR2 YFSETQ. CDR3 size: 14 residues. The full variable domain, rest sourced from reference TRBV5-1 and TRBJ1-1, is KAGVTQTPRYLIKTRGQQVTLSCSPISGHRSVSWYQQTPGQGLQFLFEYFSETQRNKGNFPGRFSGRQFSNSRSEMNVSTLELGDSALYLCASSHGQSNTEAFFGQGTRLTVV.

The rearrangement links TRBV6-6 to TRBJ1-2; D call uncertain. V gave up 3 bases and J gave up 5 bases, with 13 bases separating them. The CDR3 is 14 residues long. Germline CDR1 MNHNY, CDR2 SVGAGI (reference sequence). In nucleotides, the CDR3 is TGTGCCAGCAGTTATAGGCCGGAGAGGTATGGCTACACCTTC. This encodes CASSYRPERYGYTF.

This chain links TRBV5-1 with TRBJ2-2; 7 bases match TRBD1. J was trimmed by 6 bases and V by 2 bases; bases with no gene match: 4. Germline CDR1 SGHRS, CDR2 YFSETQ. The CDR3 has 14 residues. This CDR3 is CASSFDGQAGELFF. As DNA, the CDR3 is TGCGCCAGCAGCTTCGACGGACAGGCCGGGGAGCTGTTTTTT.

This CDR3 reads CASSAQSRDRRDTEAFF. The CDR3 region has the DNA TGTGCCAGTAGCGCCCAAAGCAGGGACAGGCGAGACACTGAAGCTTTCTTT. The chain is built from TRBV19 and TRBJ1-1, with 8 bases identical to TRBD1. The CDR3 length is 17 residues. Germline lookup yields CDR1 LNHDA and CDR2 SQIVND (reference sequence). Losses at the gene ends were 6 bases for V and 3 bases for J; bases not matched to a gene: 15.